This T cell receptor beta chain comes out of a study of T cells in Graves' hyperthyroidism and ophthalmopathy. For the study at large: Peripheral blood specimens were obtained at initial diagnosis, prior to any treatment.

Amplification yielded TCR beta CDR3 regions, with RNA transcripts as the source. Initially, a first-round RT-PCR of the TCR CDR3 employed the HTBI primer set. MiXCR was run by TCRdb on the multiplex PCR reads, yielding one entry per CDR3 protein. The sample lists 500,000 or so distinct CDR3 sequences, roughly 18% occurring once. V was cut by 4 bases and J by 7 bases, with 13 bases left in between. Per germline, CDR1 MGHDK and CDR2 SYGVNS. The CDR3 runs to 13 residues. The TCR originated in a woman younger than 30 with Graves' ophthalmopathy. The V call is TRBV25-1, the J call TRBJ1-2; possibly TRBD1 for D (5 bases). The sequencing sample was made of blood. This chain's CDR3 is CASSGGSHGGYTF. DNA for the CDR3: TGTGCCAGCAGTGGGGGGTCCCATGGTGGCTACACCTTC.